Listed here are 6 T cell receptor beta chains from one sample, sequenced in a study of beta chain features in type 1 diabetes. Sequenced material consisted of expressed TCRB transcripts (all of the isolated RNA was reverse transcribed). The method was immunoSEQ multiplex PCR; TCRdb's version includes in-frame clones alone and lacks a portion of them. The sample consists of about 150,000 clones, more than 9% of them appearing once. The source material was naive CD4+ T cells from blood. These receptors were collected from a young man in good health.

V usage is TRBV19 and J usage is TRBJ2-1; D may be TRBD2 (6 bases). The length of the CDR3 is 17 residues. Germline V gene sequence: CDR1 LNHDA, CDR2 SQIVND (reference sequence). Trimming took 1 base from V and 4 from J, leaving 17 bases between them. CDR3 nucleotide sequence: TGTGCCAGTAGTATAGGTTGGGGGGTAGGGGTTTACAATGAGCAGTTCTTC. It encodes CASSIGWGVGVYNEQFF.

The CDR3 nucleotides read TGCGCCAGCAGGGATACGGGACAGGGACGAGAGACCCAGTACTTC. Amino acid sequence: CASRDTGQGRETQYF. The chain couples TRBV10-2 to TRBJ2-5; TRBD1 agrees at 9 bases. Per the germline V gene, CDR1 is WSHSY and CDR2 is SAAADI. This CDR3 region has 15 residues. The V segment lost 6 bases and the J segment 4 bases; nucleotides outside the gene matches: 9.

This chain connects TRBV4-1 to TRBJ2-1; D call uncertain. The CDR3 contains 16 residues. CDR1 MGHRA and CDR2 YSYEKL come from the germline V gene. With 3 bases removed from V and 0 bases from J, the gap between germline ends came to 12 bases. CDR3 protein: CASSQEQMGSYNEQFF. The CDR3 nucleotides are TGCGCCAGCAGCCAGGAACAGATGGGCTCCTACAATGAGCAGTTCTTC.

This clone was counted between two and nine times. V gene TRBV6-6 combines with J gene TRBJ1-2, with 9 bases identical to TRBD1. CDR1 is MNHNY, CDR2 SVGAGI, per germline (reference sequence). V shed 6 bases and J 3 bases; nucleotides not matched to a gene: 8. The length of the CDR3 is 15 residues. The CDR3 coding sequence is TGTGCCAGCAGCCGCCCGGGACAGGGACACTATGGCTACACCTTC. Encoded protein: CASSRPGQGHYGYTF.

The rearrangement links TRBV2 to TRBJ1-6; 8 nucleotides agree with TRBD1. CDR1 and CDR2 from the germline V gene are SNHLY and FYNNEI. The trim removed 7 bases at V and 9 bases at J, leaving 8 bases unmatched. This CDR3 has 14 residues. The CDR3 DNA sequence: TGTGCCAGCAACCCGGACAGGGCAGTTTCACCCCTCCACTTT. Translating it yields CASNPDRAVSPLHF.

This clone was seen ten or more times. The V call is TRBV5-4, the J call TRBJ1-4; D not resolved. V lost 0 bases, J lost 6 bases, and 6 bases lay in between. This CDR3 comprises 13 residues. Per the germline V gene, CDR1 is SGHNT and CDR2 is YYREEE (reference sequence). Written as DNA, the CDR3 is TGTGCCAGCAGCTTGGGGGGAGATGAAAAACTGTTTTTT. This encodes CASSLGGDEKLFF.